These T cell receptor beta chains were read from a single sample in a study of cytomegalovirus exposure and HLA in healthy donors. Here immunoSEQ multiplex PCR was the method, and the copy in TCRdb shows in-frame clones only, minus some. The profile shows around 180,000 clones, around 78% of them singletons. Sequencing was carried out using PBMCs. Receptors were obtained from a woman aged 45-60 years in good health and CMV-seropositive. Each CDR3 is given with its conserved first and last residue. A D gene is named only where the DNA matches it firmly. Size values are once, few and many counts, or a class for expanded clones, and some rows have none.

TRBD2	TRBJ2-7	16	-	TRBV7-2	CASSSRQAGVLWEQYF	TGTGCCAGCAGCTCCCGACAAGCGGGGGTTCTCTGGGAGCAGTACTTC
TRBD1	TRBJ1-6	15	-	TRBV13	CASSFRQGYNSPLHF	TGTGCCAGCAGCTTCAGACAGGGCTATAATTCACCCCTCCACTTT
TRBD1	TRBJ1-1	14	-	TRBV5-1	CASSPGQVNTEAFF	TGCGCCAGCAGCCCGGGACAGGTTAACACTGAAGCTTTCTTT
TRBD2	TRBJ2-1	16	-	TRBV27	CASTGLAGGPFGEQFF	TGTGCCAGCACTGGATTGGCGGGGGGACCGTTTGGAGAGCAGTTCTTC
TRBD2	TRBJ2-5	16	-	TRBV7-9	CASSSNRWGGEETQYF	TGTGCCAGCAGCTCCAACCGTTGGGGGGGAGAAGAGACCCAGTACTTC
TRBD1	TRBJ2-6	15	-	TRBV19	CASSRQGPGANVLTF	TGTGCCAGTAGTCGACAGGGTCCTGGGGCCAACGTCCTGACTTTC
TRBD2	TRBJ2-3	12	-	TRBV30	CAWRGGSDTQYF	TGTGCCTGGAGGGGGGGGTCAGATACGCAGTATTTT
-	TRBJ1-1	12	-	TRBV28	CATREADTEAFF	TGTGCCACCAGGGAAGCGGACACTGAAGCTTTCTTT
TRBD2	TRBJ2-3	19	-	TRBV7-6	CASSSRGLAGGYSTDTQYF	TGTGCCAGCAGCTCGCGGGGACTAGCGGGGGGGTATAGCACAGATACGCAGTATTTT
-	TRBJ1-4	16	once	TRBV5-5	CASSLSRGRSDEKLFF	TGTGCCAGCAGCCTCAGTCGGGGGAGGAGTGATGAAAAACTGTTTTTT
TRBD1	TRBJ1-2	13	-	TRBV11-2	CASSSTGRYGYTF	TGTGCCAGCAGCTCGACAGGGCGATATGGCTACACCTTC
-	TRBJ1-3	12	-	TRBV29-1	CSVVKTGNTIYF	TGCAGCGTTGTGAAGACGGGGAACACCATATATTTT
TRBD1	TRBJ1-3	16	-	TRBV7-9	CASSLVGQRSGNTIYF	TGTGCCAGCAGCTTAGTGGGACAGCGGTCTGGAAACACCATATATTTT
TRBD1	TRBJ2-3	16	-	TRBV10-1	CASSESTGGRTDTQYF	TGCGCCAGCAGTGAGTCGACAGGGGGTCGGACAGATACGCAGTATTTT
TRBD2	TRBJ2-5	15	-	TRBV4-1	CASSQATGGRETQYF	TGCGCCAGCAGCCAAGCCACGGGAGGGAGGGAGACCCAGTACTTC
-	TRBJ1-2	14	-	TRBV11-2	CASSLTRGVAGYTF	TGTGCCAGCAGCTTGACTAGAGGGGTGGCTGGCTACACCTTC
-	TRBJ1-2	11	-	TRBV27	CASSLRGGYTF	TGTGCCAGCAGTTTACGCGGGGGCTACACCTTC
-	TRBJ1-2	13	-	TRBV5-1	CASSLGPQRGYTF	TGCGCCAGCAGCTTGGGTCCCCAGAGGGGCTACACCTTC
-	TRBJ1-2	14	few	TRBV4-1	CASSQENSNYGYTF	TGCGCCAGCAGCCAAGAGAACAGCAACTATGGCTACACCTTC
-	TRBJ2-7	12	-	TRBV25-1	CASRLDISEQYF	TGTGCCAGCAGGCTGGACATCAGCGAGCAGTACTTC
-	TRBJ1-2	14	-	TRBV7-9	CSSTVTASNYGYTF	TGTTCCAGCACCGTGACAGCCTCTAACTATGGCTACACCTTC
TRBD2	TRBJ2-1	19	-	TRBV19	CASSIQLAGGYSSYNEQFF	TGTGCCAGTAGTATTCAGCTAGCGGGGGGGTACAGCTCCTACAATGAGCAGTTCTTC
-	TRBJ2-7	13	-	TRBV2	CASSGWTEGEQYF	TGTGCCAGCAGTGGGTGGACGGAGGGGGAGCAGTACTTC
TRBD2	TRBJ2-7	16	-	TRBV5-6	CASSLGAGTSGSGGYF	TGTGCCAGCAGCCTAGGCGCCGGGACTAGCGGGTCGGGGGGGTACTTC
TRBD1	TRBJ1-6	16	-	TRBV6-1	CASSEDRGPPNSPLHF	TGTGCCAGCAGTGAAGACAGGGGGCCTCCTAATTCACCCCTCCACTTT
-	TRBJ1-5	15	once	TRBV6-1	CASRDRVFSNQPQHF	TGTGCCAGCAGAGACCGGGTTTTTAGCAATCAGCCCCAGCATTTT
-	TRBJ1-2	15	-	TRBV18	CASSPTRLAGEGYTF	TGTGCCAGCTCACCGACAAGATTGGCAGGGGAAGGCTACACCTTC
-	TRBJ1-2	13	-	TRBV14	CASSRGLFYGYTF	TGTGCCAGCAGCCGGGGACTGTTTTATGGCTACACCTTC
-	TRBJ2-1	14	-	TRBV25-1	CASSGRQTYNEQFF	TGTGCCAGCAGTGGGAGACAGACGTACAATGAGCAGTTCTTC
-	TRBJ1-2	17	few	TRBV7-3	CASSLTGGGGPVNGYTF	TGTGCCAGCAGCTTAACCGGAGGTGGAGGGCCCGTTAATGGCTACACCTTC
TRBD1	TRBJ2-5	15	-	TRBV28	CASSFRTGQLAAQYF	TGTGCCAGCAGTTTTCGGACAGGGCAATTAGCCGCCCAGTACTTC
-	TRBJ1-1	15	-	TRBV4-1	CASRRQFKIYTEAFF	TGCGCCAGCAGGCGGCAATTCAAGATATACACTGAAGCTTTCTTT
TRBD1	TRBJ2-7	12	-	TRBV10-1	CASSRGLNEQYF	TGCGCCAGCAGCAGGGGGCTAAACGAGCAGTACTTC
-	TRBJ2-1	12	-	TRBV6-1	CASSEVSTRQFF	TGTGCCAGCAGTGAGGTTAGTACGAGGCAGTTCTTC
-	TRBJ1-4	15	-	TRBV5-1	CASSSSRRTDEKLFF	TGCGCCAGCAGCTCTTCTAGACGGACTGATGAAAAACTGTTTTTT
-	TRBJ1-1	15	-	TRBV9	CASSAIMGGGTEAFF	TGTGCCAGCAGCGCGATCATGGGGGGGGGCACTGAAGCTTTCTTT
TRBD2	TRBJ2-1	18	-	TRBV9	CASSPTSGGGSSYNEQFF	TGTGCCAGCAGCCCGACCTCGGGGGGAGGGAGCTCCTACAATGAGCAGTTCTTC
TRBD1	TRBJ2-7	13	-	TRBV10-3	CAIRRDSSYEQYF	TGTGCCATCAGACGGGACAGCTCCTACGAGCAGTACTTC
-	TRBJ2-4	12	-	TRBV5-8	CASSLITSIQYF	TGTGCCAGCAGCTTGATCACGAGCATTCAGTACTTC
-	TRBJ1-2	15	once	TRBV27	CASSPSDSPPYGYTF	TGTGCCAGCAGTCCCTCGGACAGTCCCCCCTATGGCTACACCTTC
-	TRBJ2-3	16	-	TRBV5-1	CASSSPGAGRTDTQYF	TGCGCCAGCAGCTCCCCCGGAGCGGGCCGCACAGATACGCAGTATTTT
-	TRBJ2-1	14	-	TRBV15	CATRNRESYNEQFF	TGTGCCACTAGAAACAGGGAGTCCTACAATGAGCAGTTCTTC
TRBD2	TRBJ2-2	14	-	TRBV10-3	CAIRTSGGAGELFF	TGTGCCATCAGGACTAGCGGGGGGGCCGGGGAGCTGTTTTTT
TRBD1	TRBJ2-7	14	-	TRBV5-4	CASSSGTGGYEQYF	TGTGCCAGCAGCTCCGGGACAGGGGGCTACGAGCAGTACTTC
TRBD1	TRBJ2-5	13	few	TRBV27	CASSFTRGETQYF	TGTGCCAGCAGTTTTACCAGGGGGGAGACCCAGTACTTC
-	TRBJ1-6	16	-	TRBV5-6	CASSPGGGGHHSPLHF	TGTGCCAGCAGCCCCGGCGGGGGGGGGCATCACTCACCCCTCCACTTT
-	TRBJ2-3	15	few	TRBV27	CASSSQGIGTDTQYF	TGTGCCAGCAGTTCCCAGGGGATCGGCACAGATACGCAGTATTTT
-	TRBJ2-3	17	few	TRBV15	CATRVTGTRDSTDTQYF	TGTGCCACCAGAGTCACCGGGACAAGGGACAGCACAGATACGCAGTATTTT
-	TRBJ2-1	13	-	TRBV7-3	CASSPGSYNEQFF	TGTGCCAGCAGCCCGGGGTCCTACAATGAGCAGTTCTTC
-	TRBJ2-1	15	-	TRBV9	CASSVVGTGYNEQFF	TGTGCCAGCAGCGTAGTAGGGACTGGGTACAATGAGCAGTTCTTC
-	TRBJ1-3	13	-	TRBV6-5	CASSLAGLDTIYF	TGTGCCAGCAGTTTGGCGGGGCTGGACACCATATATTTT